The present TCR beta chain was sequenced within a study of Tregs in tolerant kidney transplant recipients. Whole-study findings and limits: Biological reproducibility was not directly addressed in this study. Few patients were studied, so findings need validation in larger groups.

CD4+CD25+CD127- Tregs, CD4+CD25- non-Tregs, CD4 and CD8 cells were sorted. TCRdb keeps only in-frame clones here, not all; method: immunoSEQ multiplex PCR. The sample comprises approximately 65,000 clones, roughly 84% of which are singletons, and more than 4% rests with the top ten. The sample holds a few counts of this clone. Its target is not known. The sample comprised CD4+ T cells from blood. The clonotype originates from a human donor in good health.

This CDR3 is CAWSVRSGQGPIWRGYTF. The CDR3 nucleotides are TGTGCCTGGAGTGTACGGTCGGGACAGGGACCGATTTGGCGTGGCTACACCTTC. The chain recombines TRBV30 with TRBJ1-2; 9 nucleotides line up with TRBD1. V was pared by 0 bases and J by 7 bases, with 18 bases of the junction left unmatched. Germline CDR1 GTSNPN, CDR2 SVGIG (reference sequence). The CDR3 is made up of 18 amino acids.